This T cell receptor beta chain came from a study of blood T cells in healthy people across ages. This clonotype was picked up a small number of times. Using a J-beta primer mix together with a sample-barcoded 5' primer, a second PCR was run for about 6 to 11 cycles. Every single cDNA molecule received a tag from a template-switch adaptor with 12 random nucleotides. Each of the samples gave a minimum of 2.5 million paired-end reads that contained CDR3. MiXCR, applied by TCRdb to the 5' RACE reads, yields one record per CDR3 protein. This table has 800,000 or so distinct CDR3 sequences, approximately 25% appearing once. Trimming stripped 1 base from V and 4 bases from J, with 12 bases between. CDR3 length: 15 amino acids. CDR1 is MDHEN and CDR2 is SYDVKM in the germline V gene. These data also featured in a second study, about T cells of mothers and their children. That study adds: Samples were provided by three healthy Caucasian mothers and their six children. For related and unrelated pairs alike, thymic selection shapes TCR recombination output similarly.

The V call is TRBV28, the J call TRBJ2-3, with D possibly being TRBD2 (5 bases). The source material was blood. This sequence originates from a boy younger than 18 in good health. The CDR3: CASSLYTGLADTQYF. The CDR3, as DNA: TGTGCCAGCAGTTTATATACGGGATTGGCAGATACGCAGTATTTT.